This passage covers 25 T cell receptor beta chains from one sample sequenced in a study of T cells after somatic rescue of genetic block. Some clones are missing from TCRdb's copy, which holds only in-frame ones; the method was immunoSEQ multiplex PCR. This sample has 50,000 to 60,000 clones, with 95% to 96% found just once. The specimen was peripheral blood mononuclear cells (PBMCs). The receptors originated from a child younger than two.

The rearrangement uses TRBV2 and TRBJ1-1; possibly TRBD1 for D (6 bases). Germline CDR1 reads SNHLY; CDR2 reads FYNNEI. The CDR3 has 13 amino acids. V lost 6 bases and J lost 1, with 9 bases in between. Written as DNA, the CDR3 is TGTGCCAGCAGGGTGACAGGGAACACTGAAGCTTTCTTT. This gives the protein CASRVTGNTEAFF.

The rearrangement joins TRBV5-5 to TRBJ1-4; D ambiguous. Trimming shortened V by 1 base and J by 4 bases, and 8 bases separated the two germline ends. The CDR3 covers 14 residues. Germline V gene data show CDR1 as SGHKS and CDR2 as YYEKEE (reference sequence). The DNA for the CDR3 is TGTGCCAGCAGCTTGTGGACCCATAATGAAAAACTGTTTTTT. Amino acids: CASSLWTHNEKLFF. The variable domain in full, completed from reference TRBV5-5 and TRBJ1-4, reads DAGVTQSPTHLIKTRGQQVTLRCSPISGHKSVSWYQQVLGQGPQFIFQYYEKEERGRGNFPDRFSARQFPNYSSELNVNALLLGDSALYLCASSLWTHNEKLFFGSGTQLSVL.

The J gene is TRBJ2-1, the V gene TRBV4-1, with 10 bases fitting TRBD2. CDR3 length: 17 residues. V was clipped by 2 bases and J by 2 bases; unmatched bases: 6. CDR1 and CDR2 from the germline V gene are MGHRA and YSYEKL. CDR3 bases: TGCGCCAGCAGCCAAAAAAGAGCGGGAGGGCCCTACAATGAGCAGTTCTTC. Translating it yields CASSQKRAGGPYNEQFF.

CDR3 in amino acids: CASSLSRSSGNTIYF. As DNA, the CDR3 is TGCGCCAGCAGCTTGTCAAGGAGCTCTGGAAACACCATATATTTT. The chain joins TRBV5-1 to TRBJ1-3; no firm D call. The CDR3 spans 15 residues. In germline, CDR1 is SGHRS, CDR2 YFSETQ. The ends were cut back, 1 base at V and 0 bases at J, with 8 bases in the middle.

The chain employs TRBV15 and TRBJ1-3, with TRBD1 matching 9 bases. V gave up 0 bases and J gave up 3 bases; unmatched junction bases: 3. The CDR3 covers 16 residues. The V gene's germline CDR1 is LNHNV and CDR2 YYDKDF (reference sequence). CDR3 nucleotide sequence: TGTGCCACCAGCAGAGAACAGGGGGCATTTGGAAACACCATATATTTT. This codes for CATSREQGAFGNTIYF.

The rearrangement uses TRBV2 and TRBJ2-1; no clear D gene. CDR1 is SNHLY and CDR2 is FYNNEI in the germline V gene. The V end lost 1 base, the J end lost 5 bases, and 6 bases lay between the germline ends. The CDR3 runs to 13 residues. The CDR3 bases are TGTGCCAGCAGTGAAGGGCCGAACAATGAGCAGTTCTTC. Translating gives CASSEGPNNEQFF.

The chain couples TRBV7-2 to TRBJ2-7; a weak D match, TRBD2 (6 bases). This CDR3 comprises 14 residues. Germline V CDR1 and CDR2: SGHTA, FQGNSA. V shed 1 base and J shed 1 base, with 8 bases lying between them. The CDR3 DNA sequence: TGTGCCAGCAGCTTAGTGGCGGGATCCTACGAGCAGTACTTC. Protein product: CASSLVAGSYEQYF.

The V gene is TRBV19, the J gene TRBJ2-5; the D is unclear. V was pared by 5 bases and J by 0 bases, with 10 bases between. Germline values: CDR1 LNHDA, CDR2 SQIVND (reference sequence). The CDR3 is 14 amino acids. This CDR3 reads CASSPPRNQETQYF. The DNA of the CDR3 is TGTGCCAGTAGTCCTCCGAGGAACCAAGAGACCCAGTACTTC.

The chain links TRBV19 to TRBJ1-6, with TRBD1 matching 7 bases. This CDR3 is 14 amino acids long. V shed 6 bases, J shed 5 bases, and the junction held 4 bases outside the gene matches. Germline V gene data show CDR1 as LNHDA and CDR2 as SQIVND (reference sequence). In nucleotides, the CDR3 is TGTGCCAGTAGCCTCAGGGGGGATAATTCACCCCTCCACTTT. Translation: CASSLRGDNSPLHF.

The rearrangement links TRBV5-5 to TRBJ1-4, with 7 bases identical to TRBD1. J lost 7 bases, V lost 4 bases, and 7 bases had no gene match. Per germline, CDR1 SGHKS and CDR2 YYEKEE (reference sequence). The CDR3 contains 14 residues. The CDR3, as DNA: TGTGCCAGCAGCGTAAGGGGGCTCTGTGAAAAACTGTTTTTT. Protein sequence: CASSVRGLCEKLFF. Drawing the rest from reference TRBV5-5 and TRBJ1-4, the complete variable domain is DAGVTQSPTHLIKTRGQQVTLRCSPISGHKSVSWYQQVLGQGPQFIFQYYEKEERGRGNFPDRFSARQFPNYSSELNVNALLLGDSALYLCASSVRGLCEKLFFGSGTQLSVL.

This clone was observed once. CDR3 amino acids: CASSKTGTGGVYEQYF. CDR3 in DNA: TGTGCCAGCAGTAAGACTGGGACAGGGGGCGTCTACGAGCAGTACTTC. The chain combines TRBV27 with TRBJ2-7, with 12 bases that match TRBD1. From germline, CDR1 is MNHEY and CDR2 SMNVEV (reference sequence). The J segment lost 3 bases and the V segment lost 5 bases, leaving 8 bases of the junction unmatched. The CDR3 extends over 16 amino acids.

This chain connects TRBV7-2 to TRBJ1-4; D uncertain. This CDR3 is built from 16 residues. In germline, CDR1 is SGHTA, CDR2 FQGNSA. Trimming cost V 1 base and J 0 bases, with 9 bases left between them. The CDR3 loop is CASSLGQATTNEKLFF. The CDR3 nucleotides are TGTGCCAGCAGCTTAGGGCAGGCCACAACTAATGAAAAACTGTTTTTT.

The genes are TRBV6-5 and TRBJ1-3; D is ambiguous. Germline CDR1 and CDR2: MNHEY and SVGAGI. The CDR3 is 13 amino acids. V gave up 6 bases and J gave up 2 bases, with 8 bases separating them. The DNA for the CDR3 is TGTGCCAGCAGCCCCAAGGCTGGAAACACCATATATTTT. It codes for CASSPKAGNTIYF.

This sequence joins TRBV6-5 and TRBJ2-7, with 10 positions matching TRBD2. CDR1 and CDR2 (germline): MNHEY, SVGAGI. With 2 bases clipped from V and 5 bases from J, the junction kept 9 bases outside the gene matches. CDR3 length: 16 amino acids. This CDR3 reads CASSYKASGSSDEQYF. The CDR3 DNA is TGTGCCAGCAGTTACAAGGCTAGCGGGAGTAGCGACGAGCAGTACTTC.

This rearrangement joins TRBV10-1 to TRBJ1-2; TRBD1 matches at 8 bases. After removal of 3 bases from V and 4 bases from J, the junction contained 1 base not matched to a gene. The CDR3 is 13 residues long. Per the germline V gene, CDR1 is WNHNN and CDR2 is SYGVQD (reference sequence). CDR3 sequence: CASSDGQGYGYTF. The CDR3 DNA sequence: TGCGCCAGCAGTGATGGACAGGGCTATGGCTACACCTTC.

Regarding this clone: A junction boundary mismatches the germline segment, possibly from a read error. The rearrangement joins TRBV27 to TRBJ1-2; 9 bases match TRBD1. CDR1 is MNHEY and CDR2 is SMNVEV in the germline V gene (reference sequence). The CDR3 runs 13 residues. CDR3 protein: CASSLGQGYRYTF. DNA for the CDR3: TGTGCCAGCAGTTTGGGACAGGGCTATCGCTACACCTTC.

The chain links TRBV28 to TRBJ2-3; 11 positions match TRBD2. Germline V CDR1 and CDR2: MDHEN, SYDVKM. V trimming: 3 bases; J trimming: 1 base; junction bases outside the gene matches: 3. CDR3 size: 16 residues. CDR3 region: CASSFALAGGTDTQYF. The CDR3 DNA sequence: TGTGCCAGCAGTTTTGCACTAGCGGGAGGCACAGATACGCAGTATTTT.

The chain recombines TRBV6-1 with TRBJ2-7; 7 bases agree with TRBD2. Unmatched junction bases numbered 4, after V lost 5 bases and J lost 3 bases. Germline V gene data show CDR1 as MNHNS and CDR2 as SASEGT. This CDR3 spans 13 amino acids. CDR3 in DNA: TGTGCCAGCAGTCTAGCGGTAGACTACGAGCAGTACTTC. Encoded protein: CASSLAVDYEQYF.

This clone appeared a few times. V and J are TRBV4-1 and TRBJ2-1; D is unclear. The CDR3 sequence is 12 residues long. CDR1 is MGHRA and CDR2 is YSYEKL in the germline V gene. V lost 2 bases, J lost 2 bases, and 1 base lay in between. The CDR3 protein is CASSQPYNEQFF. The CDR3 region has the DNA TGCGCCAGCAGCCAACCCTACAATGAGCAGTTCTTC.

The chain uses TRBV9 and TRBJ2-3, with TRBD1 as a possible D gene (6 bases). Germline V gene data show CDR1 as SGDLS and CDR2 as YYNGEE. Trimming shortened V by 7 bases and J by 5 bases, and 17 bases separated the two germline ends. The CDR3 consists of 14 residues. The CDR3 reads CASGAGANGDTQYF. The CDR3 coding sequence is TGTGCCAGCGGGGCAGGGGCCAACGGAGATACGCAGTATTTT.

DNA of the CDR3: TGTGCCAGTAGGGGACAGGGGGCGGAGACCCAGTACTTC. Amino acids: CASRGQGAETQYF. This chain uses TRBV19 with TRBJ2-5; TRBD1 matches at 12 bases. Unmatched junction bases numbered 1, after V lost 6 bases and J lost 5 bases. The CDR3 contains 13 residues. CDR1 and CDR2 from the germline V gene are LNHDA and SQIVND (reference sequence). The full variable domain, in which reference TRBV19 and TRBJ2-5 provide the parts outside the CDR3, is DGGITQSPKYLFRKEGQNVTLSCEQNLNHDAMYWYRQDPGQGLRLIYYSQIVNDFQKGDIAEGYSVSREKKESFPLTVTSAQKNPTAFYLCASRGQGAETQYFGPGTRLLVL.

The V and J genes are TRBV13 and TRBJ2-3; 7 bases map to TRBD2. The germline V gene has CDR1 PRHDT and CDR2 FYEKMQ (reference sequence). There are 16 residues in the CDR3. Trimming cost V 1 base and J 1 base; bases outside gene matches: 5. CDR3 sequence: CASSLVRTRGTDTQYF. CDR3 bases: TGTGCCAGCAGCTTAGTTAGGACTAGGGGCACAGATACGCAGTATTTT.

This chain connects TRBV6-5 to TRBJ1-2; D gene uncertain. The CDR3 loop spans 12 amino acids. The ends were cut back, 2 bases at V and 7 bases at J, with 8 bases in the middle. Germline CDR1 and CDR2: MNHEY and SVGAGI. CDR3 residues: CASSYTTGGYTF. In DNA form, the CDR3 reads TGTGCCAGCAGTTACACCACTGGTGGCTACACCTTC.

The chain recombines TRBV7-2 with TRBJ2-1, with 15 bases matching TRBD2. Germline V gene data show CDR1 as SGHTA and CDR2 as FQGNSA. This CDR3 is built from 16 residues. V gave up 7 bases and J gave up 2 bases; unmatched junction bases: 3. The CDR3 is CASTGLAGGPYNEQFF. The CDR3 DNA follows: TGTGCCAGCACGGGACTAGCGGGAGGACCCTACAATGAGCAGTTCTTC. Using reference TRBV7-2 and TRBJ2-1 for the parts outside the CDR3, the full variable domain is GAGVSQSPSNKVTEKGKDVELRCDPISGHTALYWYRQSLGQGLEFLIYFQGNSAPDKSGLPSDRFSAERTGGSVSTLTIQRTQQEDSAVYLCASTGLAGGPYNEQFFGPGTRLTVL.

To note about this clone: This specimen includes other DNA sequences encoding the same CDR3. This chain links TRBV18 with TRBJ2-7; D perhaps matches TRBD1 (5 bases). Looked up from germline, CDR1 is KGHSH and CDR2 is LQKENI. This CDR3 region has 13 residues. The V end was cut by 3 bases, the J end by 0 bases, with 6 bases between. In nucleotides, the CDR3 is TGTGCCAGCTCACCTCAGGGCTCCTACGAGCAGTACTTC. Translating gives CASSPQGSYEQYF.